The 23 T cell receptor beta chains listed next were all sequenced from one sample in a study of human T cells and chemical hapten exposure. TCRdb redid the calling of the RACE reads with MiXCR, one entry per CDR3 protein. The profile shows more than 80,000 distinct CDR3 sequences, over 9.5% of them singletons. Time point: patch test 2, 6 weeks after DPC sensitization. The treatment was: therapeutic diphenylcyclopropenone sensitization with weekly scalp DPC. The sample in question was whole blood, obtained in connection with sensitization to the hapten diphenylcyclopropenone (DPC). Every receptor here comes from a woman between 45 and 60 years old with alopecia areata. Some clones in this sample may be carry-over from other donors' samples.

The rearrangement links TRBV25-1 to TRBJ2-7; 8 bases are a match to TRBD1. Germline CDR1 and CDR2: MGHDK and SYGVNS. CDR3 size: 15 residues. V lost 6 bases, J lost 1 base, and 8 bases stayed unmatched. The CDR3 nucleotides read TGTGCCAGCAGGACCGGGACAGGAGCTTCCTACGAGCAGTACTTC. Translation gives CASRTGTGASYEQYF.

The sample holds a few counts of this clonotype. The V and J genes are TRBV29-1 and TRBJ2-5; no reliable D call. Germline-derived CDR1 and CDR2 are SQVTM and ANQGSEA. The CDR3 totals 15 residues. V was clipped by 8 bases and J by 0 bases, with 19 bases between them. Written as DNA, the CDR3 is TGCAGCACCTGTCGGTCCGGCGCGTACCAAGAGACCCAGTACTTC. It specifies CSTCRSGAYQETQYF.

The sample holds a few counts of this clonotype. The V gene is TRBV28, the J gene TRBJ2-3, with D perhaps matching TRBD1 or TRBD2 (5 bases each). The CDR3 runs to 15 residues. Between the trimmed V and J ends, which lost 10 bases and 0 bases, there was a span of 17 bases. The germline V gene has CDR1 MDHEN and CDR2 SYDVKM. CDR3 in DNA: TGTGCCACCCAATCTGGGGACCGAAGCACAGATACGCAGTATTTT. It translates to CATQSGDRSTDTQYF.

The chain uses TRBV6-1 and TRBJ2-1; D gene uncertain. Germline CDR1 reads MNHNS; CDR2 reads SASEGT. CDR3 size: 14 residues. V was clipped by 0 bases and J by 9 bases, with 12 bases between them. The DNA of the CDR3 is TGTGCCAGCAGTGAAGCCGACCTTGGCGTTGAGCAGTTCTTC. Amino acids: CASSEADLGVEQFF.

This clonotype was counted at least ten times. This chain links TRBV15 with TRBJ2-1, with D perhaps matching TRBD2 (5 bases). This CDR3 has 13 residues. Germline lookup yields CDR1 LNHNV and CDR2 YYDKDF (reference sequence). V was shortened by 5 bases and J by 10 bases, with 15 bases between the two germline ends. The DNA of the CDR3 is TGTGCCACCAGCCCCGGTCCTGGCGGGGAGCAGTTCTTC. Translated: CATSPGPGGEQFF.

The chain links TRBV11-2 to TRBJ1-4; D may be TRBD1 (5 bases). The germline CDR1 and CDR2 sequences are SGHAT and FQNNGV. The CDR3 is made up of 13 amino acids. Trimming pared 6 bases from V and 4 bases from J, leaving 9 bases between. CDR3: CASSWDLNEKLFF. CDR3 nucleotide sequence: TGTGCCAGCAGTTGGGACCTTAATGAAAAACTGTTTTTT.

This clonotype has a count of ten or more. This chain links TRBV18 with TRBJ1-1, with no clear D. The CDR3 totals 15 residues. Germline CDR1 reads KGHSH; CDR2 reads LQKENI. The V end was cut by 3 bases, the J end by 1 base, with 12 bases between. The CDR3 bases are TGTGCCAGCTCACCGATACAGCTACGGAACACTGAAGCTTTCTTT. It encodes CASSPIQLRNTEAFF.

In this sample, this clonotype turned up a few times. The chain recombines TRBV20-1 with TRBJ2-1; 15 positions match TRBD2. This CDR3 region has 18 residues. Germline CDR1 and CDR2: DFQATT and SNEGSKA (reference sequence). V lost 3 bases and J lost 5; bases outside the gene matches: 11. CDR3 bases: TGCAGTGCTAGTTCCGGACTAGCGGGAGGGGGACTACACAATGAGCAGTTCTTC. It yields the protein CSASSGLAGGGLHNEQFF.

This clonotype was observed many times. This chain links TRBV4-1 with TRBJ1-1; D gene ambiguous. Germline loops: CDR1 MGHRA, CDR2 YSYEKL. V lost 1 base and J lost 7, with 13 bases in between. The CDR3 has 14 amino acids. This chain's CDR3 is CASSQGDFFLEAFF. For the CDR3, the DNA is TGCGCCAGCAGCCAAGGCGACTTTTTTCTTGAAGCTTTCTTT.

This clonotype was counted at least ten times. The chain combines TRBV6-2 or TRBV6-3 with TRBJ2-3, with TRBD2 as a possible D gene (5 bases). The CDR3 is 15 residues long. CDR1 is MNHEY and CDR2 is SVGEGT in the germline V gene. The V end lost 1 base, the J end lost 5 bases, and 13 bases lay between the germline ends. The CDR3 is CASSYYGNPEDTQYF. The CDR3 DNA reads as TGTGCCAGCAGTTACTACGGGAATCCAGAAGATACGCAGTATTTT.

This clonotype was counted many times. This chain links TRBV10-3 with TRBJ2-6; TRBD1 agrees at 7 bases. Germline V lookup: CDR1 ENHRY, CDR2 SYGVKD. J was trimmed by 2 bases and V by 7 bases; bases with no gene match: 2. The length of the CDR3 is 14 residues. CDR3 bases: TGTGCCATCACCCAGGGGGCTGGGGCCAACGTCCTGACTTTC. Its protein is CAITQGAGANVLTF.

The rearrangement links TRBV12-3 or TRBV12-4 to TRBJ2-7; D could derive from TRBD1 or TRBD2 (5 bases each). Trimming shortened V by 0 bases and J by 5 bases, and 14 bases separated the two germline ends. The CDR3 length is 15 residues. Here the CDR3 DNA reads TGTGCCAGCAGTTTAGCGCTCGGGACCCGCGACGAGCAGTACTTC. It yields the protein CASSLALGTRDEQYF.

This clonotype came up many times. The V and J genes are TRBV2 and TRBJ2-6; TRBD1 agrees at 7 bases. V was clipped by 6 bases and J by 4 bases; unmatched bases: 6. The germline CDR1 and CDR2 sequences are SNHLY and FYNNEI. The CDR3 sequence is 15 residues long. CDR3: CASRDRISGANVLTF. DNA for the CDR3: TGTGCCAGCAGGGACAGGATCTCCGGGGCCAACGTCCTGACTTTC.

This clonotype has a handful of counts. This chain joins TRBV28 and TRBJ1-4; D unresolved. CDR1 is MDHEN, CDR2 SYDVKM, per germline. The CDR3 consists of 14 residues. Deletions cut 3 bases from V and 3 bases from J, with 8 bases between. Here the CDR3 DNA reads TGTGCCAGCAGTTTCTCCAGTTCTAATGAAAAACTGTTTTTT. It is translated as CASSFSSSNEKLFF.

This clonotype was seen at least ten times. This chain's CDR3 is CASSPPVGGGYTF. The CDR3 bases are TGTGCCAGCAGCCCGCCAGTGGGGGGCGGCTACACCTTC. This chain connects TRBV2 to TRBJ1-2; D is perhaps TRBD1 (6 bases). Germline-derived CDR1 and CDR2 are SNHLY and FYNNEI. This CDR3 comprises 13 residues. Trimming stripped 6 bases from V and 8 bases from J, with 16 bases between.

The chain carries TRBV13 and TRBJ1-2, with a weak D call TRBD1 (5 bases). There are 14 residues in the CDR3. CDR1 is PRHDT, CDR2 FYEKMQ, per germline (reference sequence). V lost 0 bases and J 6 bases, leaving 11 bases between the germline ends. The CDR3 here is CASSLGTGTHGYTF. Here the CDR3 DNA reads TGTGCCAGCAGCTTAGGTACCGGGACCCATGGCTACACCTTC.

This clonotype appeared a few times. This sequence joins TRBV29-1 and TRBJ2-7; 7 bases align to TRBD1. From germline, CDR1 is SQVTM and CDR2 ANQGSEA. CDR3 length: 12 amino acids. After removal of 6 bases from V and 2 bases from J, the junction contained 4 bases not matched to a gene. Here the CDR3 reads CSVWTGAYEQYF. The CDR3, as DNA: TGCAGCGTGTGGACAGGAGCCTACGAGCAGTACTTC.

The sample holds a few counts of this clonotype. The chain couples TRBV27 to TRBJ2-5, with TRBD2 matching over 9 bases. Germline CDR1 MNHEY, CDR2 SMNVEV (reference sequence). The CDR3 is 15 amino acids. Trimming removed 4 bases from V and 4 bases from J; junction bases left unmatched: 7. The chain's CDR3 is CASSSGGRARETQYF. For the CDR3, the DNA is TGTGCCAGCAGTTCTGGCGGGAGGGCCCGAGAGACCCAGTACTTC.

CDR3 DNA: TGTGCCAGCGGACGACAGGGAAACTATGGCTACACCTTC. Protein sequence: CASGRQGNYGYTF. The chain is built from TRBV6-2 or TRBV6-3 and TRBJ1-2, with 7 bases that match TRBD1. The V gene end was trimmed by 8 bases and the J gene end by 2 bases; junction bases not matched to a gene: 5. CDR3 length: 13 residues. The germline V gene has CDR1 MNHEY and CDR2 SVGEGT.

This clonotype was counted a few times. This chain links TRBV24-1 with TRBJ2-7; weak D call: TRBD2 (5 bases). This CDR3 region has 13 residues. CDR1 KGHDR and CDR2 SFDVKD come from the germline V gene. The germline V and J ends were trimmed by 6 bases and 2 bases, with 10 bases remaining between them. CDR3 sequence reads: CATSPAGTYEQYF. The DNA for the CDR3 is TGTGCCACCAGTCCAGCCGGGACCTACGAGCAGTACTTC.

The CDR3 bases are TGCAGTGCTAGGGCAGACAGCTATGGCTACACCTTC. This encodes CSARADSYGYTF. V and J are TRBV20-1 and TRBJ1-2; tentative D call: TRBD1 (5 bases). Trimming left V 3 bases short and J 4 bases short, with 9 bases between. The CDR3 loop spans 12 amino acids. Germline assignment: CDR1 DFQATT and CDR2 SNEGSKA (reference sequence).

The table lists this clonotype with many counts. The chain joins TRBV11-2 to TRBJ2-6; 9 nucleotides align to TRBD1. CDR1 SGHAT and CDR2 FQNNGV come from the germline V gene. With 5 bases clipped from V and 0 bases from J, the junction kept 11 bases outside the gene matches. There are 19 residues in the CDR3. The CDR3 spells CASSPRSGTGTSGANVLTF. The CDR3 DNA reads as TGTGCCAGCAGCCCCCGATCCGGGACAGGGACCTCTGGGGCCAACGTCCTGACTTTC.

This clonotype showed up many times. The chain is built from TRBV6-5 and TRBJ2-4, with 13 bases identical to TRBD2. Germline V gives CDR1 MNHEY, CDR2 SVGAGI. V was pared by 5 bases and J by 1 base, with 8 bases of the junction left unmatched. The CDR3 consists of 18 residues. CDR3 region: CASSRLAGGGGAKNIQYF. The CDR3 coding sequence is TGTGCCAGCAGTCGACTAGCGGGAGGAGGGGGGGCCAAAAACATTCAGTACTTC.